Listed below are T cell receptor beta chains from one sample, sequenced in a study of blood T cell repertoires in COVID-19. Data came from immunoSEQ multiplex PCR; TCRdb stores just in-frame clones and leaves some out. Of around 300,000 clones listed, around nine tenths were seen once; the top ten hold around 2.4%. The specimen was PBMCs or T cells enriched from blood (not recorded which). Receptor source: a woman under 30 who had recovered from COVID-19. CDR3s include the opening cysteine and the closing phenylalanine or tryptophan. The D gene is left open where the match is weak. Some rows have no size entry. The others give once, few or many, or a class for an expanded clone.

CDR3 DNA,CDR3 protein,J gene,clone size,V gene,D gene
TGTGCCAGCAGCCCGCCACGCGGGAGGGTTTTCAATGAGCAGTTCTTC,CASSPPRGRVFNEQFF,TRBJ2-1,-,TRBV7-9,TRBD2
TGTGCCATCAGTGACGGGACAGCTTCACCCCTCCACTTT,CAISDGTASPLHF,TRBJ1-6,-,TRBV10-3,TRBD1
TGTGCCTGGAGTGGCGGGACCCTCACAGATACGCAGTATTTT,CAWSGGTLTDTQYF,TRBJ2-3,-,TRBV30,-
TGTGCCAGCAGTTACTCGCAGGGCCCCAATCAGCCCCAGCATTTT,CASSYSQGPNQPQHF,TRBJ1-5,-,TRBV6-6,-
TGTGCCAGCAGCGGACAGGGGATTTCTCAGCCCCAGCATTTT,CASSGQGISQPQHF,TRBJ1-5,-,TRBV6-5,TRBD1
TGTGCCAGCAGCCCCACAATTTACCAAGAGACCCAGTACTTC,CASSPTIYQETQYF,TRBJ2-5,-,TRBV6-2/TRBV6-3,-
TGCGCCAGCAGCCCGACAGGGGGTAATGAGCAGTTCTTC,CASSPTGGNEQFF,TRBJ2-1,-,TRBV5-1,TRBD1
TGTGCCAGTCGCCCTCCGGGGGACCGCACTGAAGCTTTCTTT,CASRPPGDRTEAFF,TRBJ1-1,-,TRBV19,-
TGTGCTAGTGGTGTTACCGGGATACAAGAGACCCAGTACTTC,CASGVTGIQETQYF,TRBJ2-5,few,TRBV12-5,-
TGCGCCAGCAGCTTGGAAGGGGCTGGGGCCAACGTCCTGACTTTC,CASSLEGAGANVLTF,TRBJ2-6,-,TRBV5-1,-
TGTGCCAGCAGCGTAGATTTAGTGTCTTCCCCCTACGAGCAGTACTTC,CASSVDLVSSPYEQYF,TRBJ2-7,-,TRBV9,-
TGCGCCAGCAGTATCGAGGGGACAGACCCCTACGAGCAGTACTTC,CASSIEGTDPYEQYF,TRBJ2-7,-,TRBV5-1,TRBD1
TGTGCCAGCAGCGCCGCAGATACGCAGTATTTT,CASSAADTQYF,TRBJ2-3,-,TRBV9,-
TGCGCCAGCAGCTTGGAAGCGGGGGGTTCCTACGAGCAGTACTTC,CASSLEAGGSYEQYF,TRBJ2-7,few,TRBV5-1,TRBD2
TGTGCCAGCGACAGGGGGCCTAACTACGAGCAGTACTTC,CASDRGPNYEQYF,TRBJ2-7,-,TRBV6-5,TRBD1
TGTGCCACCAGCAGAGATCGCCGGAGGATGGATACGCAGTATTTT,CATSRDRRRMDTQYF,TRBJ2-3,-,TRBV15,-
TGTGCCAGCAGCTTTTCCCCTTCGGGAACCGGGGAGCTGTTTTTT,CASSFSPSGTGELFF,TRBJ2-2,-,TRBV7-3,-
TGTGCCAGCAGCAAAAACTCGGGTATGAACACTGAAGCTTTCTTT,CASSKNSGMNTEAFF,TRBJ1-1,-,TRBV11-2,-
TGTGCCAGTAGTCCAGGGGTCGGGTTTGACGGGGAGCTGTTTTTT,CASSPGVGFDGELFF,TRBJ2-2,-,TRBV19,-
TGCGCCAGCAGCCAAGAACAGAACACAGATACGCAGTATTTT,CASSQEQNTDTQYF,TRBJ2-3,-,TRBV4-1,-
TGCGCCAGCAGCCAAGAACAGGGGGCTGATGGCTACACCTTC,CASSQEQGADGYTF,TRBJ1-2,-,TRBV4-3,TRBD1
TGTGCCAGCTCACCGACAGGGTACAATGAGCAGTTCTTC,CASSPTGYNEQFF,TRBJ2-1,-,TRBV18,TRBD1
TGTGCCAGCAGTTACTCGTTCCAGCGCCGCACAGATACGCAGTATTTT,CASSYSFQRRTDTQYF,TRBJ2-3,once,TRBV6-2/TRBV6-3,-
TGTGCCAGCAGTCCCAATGGGGGCGCCTATGGCTACACCTTC,CASSPNGGAYGYTF,TRBJ1-2,-,TRBV27,-
TGTGCCAGCAGCCCATGGAGTTCGTGGACTAGCGGGAGCTACGAGCAGTACTTC,CASSPWSSWTSGSYEQYF,TRBJ2-7,-,TRBV7-6,TRBD2
TGTGCCAGCAGTCTCCCGGGACAGGGGCTGAATGAGCAGTTCTTC,CASSLPGQGLNEQFF,TRBJ2-1,few,TRBV27,TRBD1
TGTGCCTGGAGGCCGGGACACGACCTCCTACGCCACGAGCAGTACTTC,CAWRPGHDLLRHEQYF,TRBJ2-7,-,TRBV30,-
TGCGCCAGCAGCTCAGGACAGAACACTGAAGCTTTCTTT,CASSSGQNTEAFF,TRBJ1-1,-,TRBV5-1,-
TGTGCCAGCAGCTTCAGGACTAGCGGCTTTTACGAGCAGTACTTC,CASSFRTSGFYEQYF,TRBJ2-7,-,TRBV7-2,TRBD2